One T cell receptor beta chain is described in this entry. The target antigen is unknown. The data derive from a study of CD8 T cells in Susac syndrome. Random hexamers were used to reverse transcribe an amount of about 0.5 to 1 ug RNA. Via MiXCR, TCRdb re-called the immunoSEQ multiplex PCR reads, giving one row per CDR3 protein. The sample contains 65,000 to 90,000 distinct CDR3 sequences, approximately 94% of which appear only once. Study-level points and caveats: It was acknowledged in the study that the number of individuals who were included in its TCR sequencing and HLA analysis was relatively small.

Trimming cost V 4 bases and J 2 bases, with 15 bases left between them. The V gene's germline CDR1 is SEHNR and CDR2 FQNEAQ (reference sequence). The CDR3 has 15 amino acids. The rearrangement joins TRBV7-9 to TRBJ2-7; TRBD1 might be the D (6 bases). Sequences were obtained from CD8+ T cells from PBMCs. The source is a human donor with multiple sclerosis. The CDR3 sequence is CASSSLTGLPYEQYF. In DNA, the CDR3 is TGTGCCAGCAGCTCCTTAACAGGGTTGCCCTACGAGCAGTACTTC.